The rows below give T cell receptor beta chains drawn from one sample of a study of T cells in Graves' hyperthyroidism and ophthalmopathy. From the multiplex PCR reads, TCRdb called clonotypes with MiXCR, one entry per CDR3 protein. Counted here are under 350,000 distinct CDR3 sequences, around a sixth occurring once; the ten biggest clones make up about half. Sequencing input: blood. These TCRs come from a woman aged 50 to 60 with Graves' hyperthyroidism. CDR3s include the opening cysteine and the closing phenylalanine or tryptophan. A row's size may be missing; if present it is once, few, many or a size class.

J	size	V	CDR3
TRBJ2-7	few	TRBV6-5	CASSSSADHTYEQYF
TRBJ2-1	.	TRBV6-1	CASSVGVAGGGEQFF
TRBJ2-2	few	TRBV11-1	CASSLESSGNTGELFF
TRBJ1-5	.	TRBV27	CASGRTTGPQHF
TRBJ1-6	.	TRBV7-2	CASSQGRAIRSPLHF
TRBJ2-5	many	TRBV30	CAWAGPWGETQYF
TRBJ1-2	many	TRBV11-2	CASSLWSGNYGYTF
TRBJ2-1	.	TRBV5-1	CASSQVIPYNEQFF
TRBJ1-5	few	TRBV5-6	CASSSAGHLNQPQHF
TRBJ2-7	few	TRBV20-1	CSAAGWYEQYF
TRBJ1-1	.	TRBV7-2	CASSWKGRDTEAFF
TRBJ1-5	few	TRBV20-1	CSAGIQGGQPQHF
TRBJ1-1	few	TRBV4-1	CASSQGKQDTEAFF
TRBJ1-2	few	TRBV6-2/TRBV6-3	CASRLGPNSNYGYTF
TRBJ2-7	many	TRBV28	CASTFRDRSTYEQYF
TRBJ1-2	many	TRBV7-9	CASSPSTSRYGYTF
TRBJ1-5	.	TRBV2	CASRGDRVGNQPQHF
TRBJ1-4	few	TRBV10-2	CASSEGGRGATNEKLFF
TRBJ1-2	.	TRBV29-1	CSVAEVPNYGYTF
TRBJ1-5	many	TRBV6-1	CASRPYRQGDQPQHF
TRBJ2-5	.	TRBV7-2	CASSFLGTGGWETQYF
TRBJ2-1	many	TRBV7-9	CASSEGLAGAEQFF
TRBJ2-1	few	TRBV30	CAWSDPGGSDEQFF
TRBJ2-7	many	TRBV28	CASNGAGSYEQYF
TRBJ2-5	few	TRBV7-9	CASSLSLTSGVQETQYF
TRBJ2-3	many	TRBV15	CATSRDGGRLAELTDTQYF
TRBJ1-2	.	TRBV5-6	CASSLASGDGYTF
TRBJ1-2	.	TRBV2	CASSGEGKDYGYTF
TRBJ2-1	few	TRBV7-9	CASSHRGLDANEQFF
TRBJ1-5	few	TRBV4-1	CASSQGGLNQPQHF
TRBJ1-2	.	TRBV15	CATSRDPNYGYTF
TRBJ1-1	few	TRBV6-5	CASSFHRDRGTEAFF
TRBJ1-1	.	TRBV7-3	CASSLRPGHTEAFF
TRBJ2-7	.	TRBV11-2	CASSLASGSGEQYF
TRBJ2-7	few	TRBV4-1	CASSKGTSGPLSYEQYF
TRBJ2-5	many	TRBV10-3	CAICPGLAGAQGDQETQYF
TRBJ1-5	few	TRBV3-1	CASSHGTVEDQPQHF
TRBJ2-3	.	TRBV6-1	CASRTGDTSTDTQYF
TRBJ2-5	.	TRBV30	CAWIGVETQYF
TRBJ2-6	many	TRBV20-1	CSASLLPSGANVLTF
TRBJ2-5	.	TRBV10-1	CASSAVPQETQYF
TRBJ2-3	many	TRBV7-2	CASSLYVPSTDTQYF
TRBJ2-1	few	TRBV6-1	CASSADPGGSEQFF
TRBJ2-3	few	TRBV10-3	CAISEAVSSTDTQYF